These 32 T cell receptor beta chains share one sample of origin, sequenced in a study of blood T cell repertoires in COVID-19. TCRdb's table, derived via immunoSEQ multiplex PCR, lists solely in-frame clones and lacks some. This table has tens of thousands of clones, roughly nine tenths appearing once. The specimen was peripheral blood. The receptor set was obtained from a human donor in a cohort sampled during active COVID-19.

The J gene is TRBJ2-1, the V gene TRBV7-2; a weak D match, TRBD2 (6 bases). Looked up from germline, CDR1 is SGHTA and CDR2 is FQGNSA. The CDR3 totals 13 residues. With 3 bases removed from V and 11 bases from J, the gap between germline ends came to 14 bases. The CDR3 nucleotides read TGTGCCAGCAGCTTGTTGGGACTGGAGAAGCAGTTCTTC. This sequence encodes CASSLLGLEKQFF.

This clone appeared a few times. This rearrangement joins TRBV18 to TRBJ1-5, with 7 nucleotides matching TRBD1. J lost 6 bases, V lost 6 bases, and 8 bases had no gene match. Germline loops: CDR1 KGHSH, CDR2 LQKENI. The CDR3 consists of 14 residues. CDR3 DNA sequence: TGTGCCAGCTCGTACACAGGGGTTCGTCAGCCCCAGCATTTT. Amino acid sequence: CASSYTGVRQPQHF. Using reference TRBV18 and TRBJ1-5 for the parts outside the CDR3, the full variable domain is NAGVMQNPRHLVRRRGQEARLRCSPMKGHSHVYWYRQLPEEGLKFMVYLQKENIIDESGMPKERFSAEFPKEGPSILRIQQVVRGDSAAYFCASSYTGVRQPQHFGDGTRLSIL.

This clone occurred a few times. The chain combines TRBV19 with TRBJ1-1; 8 nucleotides match TRBD1. Germline-derived CDR1 and CDR2 are LNHDA and SQIVND (reference sequence). The CDR3 has 15 amino acids. J gave up 1 base and V 7 bases, and 8 bases lay outside the gene matches. The CDR3 here is CASTPRGRGNTEAFF. CDR3 coding DNA: TGTGCCAGTACACCCAGGGGGCGCGGGAACACTGAAGCTTTCTTT.

This chain uses TRBV4-3 with TRBJ1-2; 7 nucleotides match TRBD1. The ends lost 4 bases at V and 3 bases at J; junction bases unmatched: 11. Germline V lookup: CDR1 LGHNA, CDR2 YSLEER. This CDR3 spans 16 amino acids. CDR3 sequence: CASSPLTRGLDYGYTF. Written as DNA, the CDR3 is TGCGCCAGCAGCCCTCTTACCAGGGGGTTGGACTATGGCTACACCTTC.

The chain is built from TRBV19 and TRBJ2-5; D is perhaps TRBD1 (5 bases). Trimming removed 4 bases at V and 1 base at J, with 13 bases between. The germline V gene encodes CDR1 LNHDA and CDR2 SQIVND (reference sequence). This CDR3 is 15 amino acids long. This chain's CDR3 is CASSTLDSRQETQYF. CDR3 coding DNA: TGTGCCAGTAGTACCCTCGACAGTCGCCAAGAGACCCAGTACTTC.

The chain employs TRBV7-8 and TRBJ2-1; TRBD2 is a possible D gene (5 bases). The CDR3 length is 14 residues. Trimming shortened V by 5 bases and J by 2 bases, and 10 bases separated the two germline ends. The germline gives CDR1 SGHVS, CDR2 FQNEAQ. The DNA for the CDR3 is TGTGCCAGCAGCCTCCGTAGCGCCTACAATGAGCAGTTCTTC. Translated, it gives CASSLRSAYNEQFF.

This rearrangement joins TRBV6-4 to TRBJ2-2; 8 nucleotides line up with TRBD2. V shed 0 bases, J shed 7 bases, and the junction held 1 base outside the gene matches. Germline lookup yields CDR1 MRHNA and CDR2 SNTAGT. The CDR3 covers 14 residues. The CDR3: CASSDSGTSGELFF. In DNA, the CDR3 is TGTGCCAGCAGTGACTCCGGGACTAGCGGGGAGCTGTTTTTT.

The genes are TRBV28 and TRBJ2-2, with a possible D match to TRBD2 (5 bases). There are 13 residues in the CDR3. Per germline, CDR1 MDHEN and CDR2 SYDVKM. The V and J ends lost 6 bases and 7 bases respectively, with 12 bases between them. In DNA form, the CDR3 reads TGTGCCAGCAGGCTAAACCGGGGCGGGGAGCTGTTTTTT. Translating gives CASRLNRGGELFF.

This chain uses TRBV3-1 (or the pseudogene TRBV3-2) with TRBJ1-2; 8 nucleotides line up with TRBD1. J gave up 5 bases and V 7 bases, and 6 bases lay outside the gene matches. The CDR3 consists of 13 residues. CDR1 is LGHDT and CDR2 is YNNKEL in the germline V gene (reference sequence). The CDR3 reads CASKGTGPYGYTF. In DNA form, the CDR3 reads TGTGCCAGCAAGGGGACAGGCCCATATGGCTACACCTTC.

The rearrangement uses TRBV6-5 and TRBJ2-2; 7 nucleotides align to TRBD1. The CDR3 spans 15 residues. Losses at the gene ends were 5 bases for V and 8 bases for J; bases not matched to a gene: 11. The germline V gene encodes CDR1 MNHEY and CDR2 SVGAGI. This CDR3 is CASSPWDRATGELFF. CDR3 nucleotide sequence: TGTGCCAGCAGTCCATGGGACAGAGCCACGGGGGAGCTGTTTTTT.

The CDR3 bases are TGTGCCAGCAGCTTCCAGGGCCAAGCGAACACCGGGGAGCTGTTTTTT. This codes for CASSFQGQANTGELFF. The chain carries TRBV5-4 and TRBJ2-2; perhaps TRBD1 as D (5 bases). Between the trimmed V and J ends, which lost 2 bases and 0 bases, there was a span of 11 bases. Germline V gene lookup returns CDR1 SGHNT and CDR2 YYREEE (reference sequence). This CDR3 contains 16 residues.

The chain has TRBV29-1 and TRBJ1-1; no reliable D call. The CDR3 extends over 13 amino acids. The V and J ends lost 3 bases and 5 bases respectively, with 13 bases between them. Germline CDR1 SQVTM, CDR2 ANQGSEA. The DNA of the CDR3 is TGCAGCGTTGACAACGTACTTGGTACTGAAGCTTTCTTT. Protein product: CSVDNVLGTEAFF. The whole variable domain, filled in from reference TRBV29-1 and TRBJ1-1, reads SAVISQKPSRDICQRGTSLTIQCQVDSQVTMMFWYRQQPGQSLTLIATANQGSEATYESGFVIDKFPISRPNLTFSTLTVSNMSPEDSSIYLCSVDNVLGTEAFFGQGTRLTVV.

This chain links TRBV5-4 with TRBJ2-7; D is possibly TRBD1 (6 bases). CDR1 is SGHNT and CDR2 is YYREEE in the germline V gene (reference sequence). Trimming pared 4 bases from V and 3 bases from J, leaving 20 bases between. CDR3 length: 16 residues. CDR3 region: CASSRSATGLYYEQYF. The CDR3 region has the DNA TGTGCCAGCAGCAGGTCGGCTACAGGGCTGTACTACGAGCAGTACTTC.

This rearrangement joins TRBV11-3 to TRBJ2-3; 7 bases line up with TRBD2. V was pared by 1 base and J by 7 bases, with 5 bases of the junction left unmatched. CDR3 length: 14 amino acids. CDR1 is SGHNT, CDR2 YENEEA, per germline. As DNA, the CDR3 is TGTGCCAGCAGCTTAGCAGCGGGGCTTAATACGCAGTATTTT. It codes for CASSLAAGLNTQYF.

The chain is built from TRBV18 and TRBJ2-7; TRBD2 matches 12 bases. The CDR3 is made up of 16 amino acids. The trim removed 3 bases at V and 7 bases at J, leaving 10 bases unmatched. Germline-derived CDR1 and CDR2 are KGHSH and LQKENI. The CDR3 spells CASSPRSSGRAGEQYF. DNA for the CDR3: TGTGCCAGCTCACCTCGCTCTAGCGGGAGGGCGGGAGAGCAGTACTTC.

The chain joins TRBV7-3 to TRBJ2-3, with TRBD2 matching over 8 bases. Germline assignment: CDR1 SGHTA and CDR2 FQGTGA. After removal of 1 base from V and 3 bases from J, the junction contained 3 bases not matched to a gene. The CDR3 is 15 residues long. The CDR3 loop is CASSLIGGVTDTQYF. CDR3 sequence (DNA): TGTGCCAGCAGCTTAATCGGGGGGGTGACAGATACGCAGTATTTT.

This chain uses TRBV9 with TRBJ1-3; 7 bases are shared with TRBD1. Trimming removed 3 bases from V and 4 bases from J; junction bases left unmatched: 4. This CDR3 has 14 amino acids. The germline CDR1 and CDR2 sequences are SGDLS and YYNGEE. In nucleotides, the CDR3 is TGTGCCAGCAGCGGACGACAGGGAGGAAACACCATATATTTT. This codes for CASSGRQGGNTIYF.

The chain recombines TRBV11-1 with TRBJ1-2; TRBD1 aligns across 8 bases. V gave up 5 bases and J gave up 4 bases; unmatched junction bases: 3. The germline gives CDR1 SGHAT, CDR2 FQDESV (reference sequence). This CDR3 is 13 amino acids long. The CDR3 reads CASSPGTGYGYTF. In nucleotides, the CDR3 is TGTGCCAGCAGCCCCGGGACAGGCTATGGCTACACCTTC.

The V gene is TRBV19, the J gene TRBJ1-5; 9 nucleotides align to TRBD1. The CDR3 is 15 amino acids. Trimming took 3 bases from V and 5 from J; bases not matched to a gene: 5. Germline CDR1 and CDR2: LNHDA and SQIVND (reference sequence). CDR3 coding DNA: TGTGCCAGTAGTATTTCTGGGACAGGGTATCAGCCCCAGCATTTT. It translates to CASSISGTGYQPQHF.

The chain is built from TRBV10-1 and TRBJ2-5; 12 nucleotides line up with TRBD2. Per germline, CDR1 WNHNN and CDR2 SYGVQD (reference sequence). The CDR3 is 15 amino acids. The V segment lost 5 bases and the J segment 5 bases; nucleotides outside the gene matches: 6. CDR3 nucleotide sequence: TGCGCCAGCAGTCCACTAGCGGGAGGCCTGGAGACCCAGTACTTC. Residues: CASSPLAGGLETQYF.

V is TRBV5-1 and J is TRBJ2-7; unclear D gene. Germline V CDR1 and CDR2: SGHRS, YFSETQ. The CDR3 runs to 14 residues. V lost 4 bases, J lost 1 base, and 12 bases lay in between. CDR3 sequence: CASSLASYSYEQYF. CDR3 sequence (DNA): TGCGCCAGCAGCCTTGCCAGTTATTCCTACGAGCAGTACTTC.

This clone came up once. The chain is built from TRBV4-1 and TRBJ2-2; weak D call: TRBD1 (5 bases). Looked up from germline, CDR1 is MGHRA and CDR2 is YSYEKL. With 3 bases removed from V and 6 bases from J, the gap between germline ends came to 20 bases. This CDR3 has 17 residues. The CDR3 DNA reads TGCGCCAGCAGCCAGACTCGTCCCGTCAGGGCCCCCGGGGAGCTGTTTTTT. Residues: CASSQTRPVRAPGELFF.

The chain joins TRBV9 to TRBJ2-7; 8 nucleotides line up with TRBD1. After removal of 7 bases from V and 2 bases from J, the junction contained 8 bases not matched to a gene. The CDR3 contains 14 residues. Germline loops: CDR1 SGDLS, CDR2 YYNGEE. CDR3: CASGTGTGTYEQYF. In nucleotides, the CDR3 is TGTGCCAGCGGCACCGGGACAGGCACCTACGAGCAGTACTTC.

This clone has just a few counts. The rearrangement joins TRBV28 to TRBJ2-5; TRBD1 matches 7 bases. The CDR3 covers 12 residues. Losses at the gene ends were 7 bases for V and 4 bases for J; bases not matched to a gene: 3. Germline V lookup: CDR1 MDHEN, CDR2 SYDVKM. The CDR3 here is CASNHRGETQYF. The CDR3 DNA sequence: TGTGCCAGCAACCACAGGGGAGAGACCCAGTACTTC.

DNA of the CDR3: TGTGCCAGCACATCGACTAGCGGGAGCCCCTACGAGCAGTACTTC. Translating gives CASTSTSGSPYEQYF. The gene calls are TRBV6-5 and TRBJ2-7, with TRBD2 matching over 12 bases. The CDR3 is made up of 15 amino acids. Trimming at V came to 7 bases and at J to 2 bases, leaving 6 bases not matched to a gene. Germline V CDR1 and CDR2: MNHEY, SVGAGI.

The rearrangement uses TRBV5-8 and TRBJ1-4; no definite D call. The CDR3 is 17 amino acids. Germline assignment: CDR1 SGHTS and CDR2 YDEGEE. The V gene lost 0 bases and the J gene lost 0 bases, with 12 bases spanning the gap. DNA of the CDR3: TGTGCCAGCAGCTTGGGACAAACCCCCGCAACTAATGAAAAACTGTTTTTT. Encoded protein: CASSLGQTPATNEKLFF.

This chain connects TRBV9 to TRBJ2-3; 7 bases map to TRBD2. The trim removed 1 base at V and 4 bases at J, leaving 6 bases unmatched. Germline V gene lookup returns CDR1 SGDLS and CDR2 YYNGEE. The CDR3 spans 15 residues. The CDR3: CASSVPAGPADTQYF. CDR3 nucleotides: TGTGCCAGCAGCGTACCAGCGGGGCCAGCAGATACGCAGTATTTT.

The chain uses TRBV7-9 and TRBJ1-2, with a tentative D call TRBD1 (6 bases). Germline CDR1 is SEHNR and CDR2 is FQNEAQ (reference sequence). This CDR3 has 15 amino acids. V was cut by 5 bases and J by 4 bases, with 17 bases left in between. The CDR3 DNA sequence: TGTGCCAGCAGCGCCAGAGACAGGCACCTCTATGGCTACACCTTC. Translated: CASSARDRHLYGYTF.

The CDR3 spells CASSGRQPTNEKLFF. The CDR3 region has the DNA TGTGCCAGTAGTGGAAGACAGCCAACTAATGAAAAACTGTTTTTT. The V gene is TRBV19, the J gene TRBJ1-4; maybe TRBD1 (5 bases). The V and J ends lost 5 bases and 0 bases respectively, with 10 bases between them. Germline-derived CDR1 and CDR2 are LNHDA and SQIVND (reference sequence). The CDR3 contains 15 residues. Variable domain in full (rest from reference TRBV19 and TRBJ1-4): DGGITQSPKYLFRKEGQNVTLSCEQNLNHDAMYWYRQDPGQGLRLIYYSQIVNDFQKGDIAEGYSVSREKKESFPLTVTSAQKNPTAFYLCASSGRQPTNEKLFFGSGTQLSVL.

V is TRBV11-1 and J is TRBJ2-1, with a tentative D call TRBD2 (5 bases). Germline V lookup: CDR1 SGHAT, CDR2 FQDESV (reference sequence). Trimming pared 2 bases from V and 15 bases from J, leaving 11 bases between. This CDR3 is built from 11 residues. CDR3 DNA: TGTGCCAGCAGCTTACGACCTGAGGGGTTCTTC. Its translation is CASSLRPEGFF.

This chain connects TRBV15 to TRBJ1-5; the D is unclear. CDR1 and CDR2 from the germline V gene are LNHNV and YYDKDF (reference sequence). The V gene lost 1 base and the J gene lost 3 bases, with 10 bases spanning the gap. The CDR3 spans 15 residues. DNA for the CDR3: TGTGCCACCAGCAGAGGGGCAGTCCCCAATCAGCCCCAGCATTTT. The encoded protein is CATSRGAVPNQPQHF.

The rearrangement uses TRBV5-6 and TRBJ1-1; D remains ambiguous. The germline CDR1 and CDR2 sequences are SGHDT and YYEEEE. V lost 2 bases, J lost 1 base, and 6 bases lay in between. This CDR3 comprises 13 residues. CDR3 in DNA: TGTGCCAGCAGCTTTGGTAGGAACACTGAAGCTTTCTTT. Translated: CASSFGRNTEAFF.